One sample yielded the 6 T cell receptor beta chains listed below, sequenced in a study of T cells in Graves' hyperthyroidism and ophthalmopathy (dated by TCRdb to the late 2010s). Receptors were amplified or captured by multiplex PCR. Sequencing used an Illumina HiSeq 2000. The TCR beta CDR3 regions were amplified from the RNA transcripts. For the first round of RT-PCR on the TCR CDR3, the HTBI primer set was used together with the Qiagen OneStep RT-PCR kit. TCRdb handled the public reads itself, with Q25 trimming in fastp and clone calling in MiXCR, and kept productive beta chains. Entries are consolidated by CDR3 protein sequence, retaining the most common genes and DNA. This sample holds under 400,000 distinct CDR3 sequences; approximately 13% were observed only once. The top ten clonotypes cover about 9.1% of the sample. The sample taken for sequencing was blood. The receptor source for this set is a woman between 18 and 30 years old with Graves' hyperthyroidism.

DNA of the CDR3: TGTGCCACCAGTGGGACTAGCAGCACAGATACGCAGTATTTT. Amino acids: CATSGTSSTDTQYF. The J gene is TRBJ2-3, the V gene TRBV24-1; 8 bases map to TRBD2. J was trimmed by 0 bases and V by 5 bases; bases with no gene match: 0. This CDR3 region has 14 residues. Germline lookup yields CDR1 KGHDR and CDR2 SFDVKD.

This clonotype occurred many times. The J gene is TRBJ2-7, the V gene TRBV27; D is perhaps TRBD1 (6 bases). In germline, CDR1 is MNHEY, CDR2 SMNVEV (reference sequence). Trimming removed 10 bases at V and 3 bases at J, with 10 bases between. The CDR3 is made up of 11 amino acids. CDR3 amino acids: CATRTVYEQYF. The CDR3 region has the DNA TGTGCCACCAGGACAGTCTACGAGCAGTACTTC.

This clonotype was observed many times. The V call is TRBV7-9, the J call TRBJ1-1; D not resolved. V was trimmed by 7 bases and J by 4 bases, leaving 25 bases between them. The germline gives CDR1 SEHNR, CDR2 FQNEAQ (reference sequence). CDR3 size: 17 residues. The DNA of the CDR3 is TGTGCCAGCACTCCCAACGAGGGCCCTCCGTCGGGCACTGAAGCTTTCTTT. It is translated as CASTPNEGPPSGTEAFF. Variable domain in full (rest from reference TRBV7-9 and TRBJ1-1): DTGVSQNPRHKITKRGQNVTFRCDPISEHNRLYWYRQTLGQGPEFLTYFQNEAQLEKSRLLSDRFSAERPKGSFSTLEIQRTEQGDSAMYLCASTPNEGPPSGTEAFFGQGTRLTVV.

This clonotype was detected a few times. The chain links TRBV9 to TRBJ2-5; 8 bases align to TRBD2. V shed 3 bases, J shed 9 bases, and the junction held 7 bases outside the gene matches. CDR1 is SGDLS and CDR2 is YYNGEE in the germline V gene. The CDR3 spans 13 residues. CDR3 nucleotides: TGTGCCAGCAGCGAAACCGGGCGGGGGGCCCAGTACTTC. It translates to CASSETGRGAQYF.

This clonotype was counted at least ten times. The rearrangement links TRBV7-8 to TRBJ1-5, with TRBD1 identical over 7 bases. Trimming cost V 3 bases and J 7 bases; bases outside gene matches: 6. The V gene's germline CDR1 is SGHVS and CDR2 FQNEAQ. This CDR3 spans 14 amino acids. The CDR3 nucleotides read TGTGCCAGCAGCTTGTCAGGGGGGGGCCAGCCCCAGCATTTT. Translating it yields CASSLSGGGQPQHF.

This clonotype has at least ten counts. CDR3 sequence: CASSLGKHRGPDTEAFF. In DNA form, the CDR3 reads TGTGCCAGCAGCTTAGGGAAACACAGGGGGCCGGACACTGAAGCTTTCTTT. V and J are TRBV7-9 and TRBJ1-1; 9 nucleotides agree with TRBD1. There are 17 residues in the CDR3. Germline-derived CDR1 and CDR2 are SEHNR and FQNEAQ (reference sequence). The trim removed 1 base at V and 3 bases at J, leaving 9 bases unmatched.